This record concerns one T cell receptor beta chain sequence. Its antigen is not yet known. No base quality values were provided; no much bigger clone lies one nucleotide off. Systemically healthy Caucasian individuals from Russia, 39 in total and aged about 6 to 95 years, were included as donors. Each donor gave 8 to 10 milliliters of peripheral blood, drawn into EDTA-treated Vacutainer tubes. Ficoll-Paque density-gradient centrifugation was used to isolate PBMCs, with at least 6 million obtained per sample. Trizol reagent was used to extract total RNA from PBMCs, with at least 6 micrograms per sample. For every donor, an aliquot of PBMCs went through flow cytometry to measure the percentages of naive CD45RAhigh/CD27high T cells. These data are taken from a study of blood T cells in healthy people across ages (dated by TCRdb to about 2015). About the study as a whole: Template switching captured roughly one uniquely barcoded TCR beta cDNA molecule per two T cells in model experiments. Using deep sequencing normalized with unique cDNA molecular identifiers, the study measured how TCR beta repertoire diversity changes with age. The donors were split into four age groups: young (average around 15 years), middle-aged (39), aged (more than 60) and long-lived (roughly 86). To avoid experimental bias, donors of different ages were randomly spread across the sequencing lanes. Two additional independent replicas of 1 million unique cDNA reads from the same blood draw were analyzed for two donors (one aged 18 to 29 and one aged 80 or older).

The junction shows trimming of 6 bases on V and 10 bases on J, plus 13 bases between the germline ends. There are 11 amino acids in the CDR3, from cysteine to phenylalanine inclusive. The entry retains the CDR3 DNA only, 33 bases that are in frame from base 1. Looking up the germline V gene (reference sequence) yields CDR1 DFQATT and CDR2 SNEGSKA. Receptors were amplified or captured by 5' RACE. The run used an Illumina HiSeq 2500. The second PCR ran for roughly 6 to 11 cycles and used a J-beta primer mix along with a sample-barcoded 5' primer. A template-switch 5' adaptor carrying 12 random nucleotides introduced a unique molecular identifier onto each TCR beta cDNA molecule. At least 2.5 million CDR3-containing paired-end reads were obtained from each sample. All of the RNA was converted into first-strand cDNA using the Mint cDNA synthesis kit, with a TRBC-specific oligonucleotide serving as the primer. Following uracil-DNA glycosylase treatment, all cDNA underwent a first 18-cycle PCR with the universal primers M1SS and BC2_uni_R. The original methods were these. For normalization, 1 million high-quality reads, each with a distinct molecular identifier, were randomly selected from each sample. Reads with shared molecular identifiers were discarded instead of being binned into consensus sequences. MiTCR, with a Q25 quality threshold and the strictest error-elimination algorithm, was used for CDR3 identification, clonotype clustering and error correction. A nonparametric unseen species model using Euler transformation provided a lower-bound estimate of total TCR beta diversity. TCRdb handled the public reads itself, with Q25 trimming in fastp and clone calling in MiXCR, and kept productive beta chains. Entries that share a CDR3 protein sequence are merged under the most common genes and DNA. These V and J calls derive from TCRdb rather than the authors' analysis. This sample is represented by 1,300,000 or so distinct CDR3 sequences; roughly 59% of them were singletons. Together, the top ten hold under 8.5% of the sample.

Study-wide findings and limitations: Estimates of total diversity based on one million sequenced T cells were regarded as lower bounds and as underestimates. Observed TCR beta diversity per million T cells fell roughly linearly with age, and a significant reduction was already apparent by age roughly 40. The CMV infection status of donors was not known, potentially confounding age-related changes in expanded clonotypes. Conclusive comparison of naive and antigen-experienced compartments was prevented by the profiling of bulk unsorted PBMCs. Observed TCR beta diversity correlated strongly with the percentage of naive T cells measured by flow cytometry. The long-lived group showed more naive CD4+ T cells, fewer expanded clones and increased TCR diversity than the aged group, suggesting age selection.

The rearranged segments are TRBV20-1 and TRBJ2-1; the best D guess is TRBD2, with 6 bases matching. The source material was blood. The receptor was derived from a man aged 18 to 29 in good health. This receptor has the CDR3 CSAARLGEQFF. The DNA reads TGCAGTGCCGCGAGACTAGGCGAGCAGTTCTTC.